A single TCR beta chain is shown here with its context. No antigen is known for it. These data belong to a study of shared clonotypes between healthy human individuals. Study-level points and caveats: About 4.5% of naive CD4 clonotypes were common to several donors. All-four-donor shared clonotypes had higher generation probabilities than non-shared clonotypes did.

Terminally differentiated effector memory CD45RA+ cells were excluded by CCR7 positive selection of CD45RO-negative cells. Once extracted for a subset, genomic DNA was divided evenly among several immunoSEQ plates. Per the original data handling: Filtering differed for immunoSEQ, which gave only junction sequences without quality scores. This table comes from immunoSEQ multiplex PCR, and its TCRdb copy is limited to in-frame clones, with some not included. V, J and clone size were drawn from that table, and D and trimming were deduced from the DNA. The table has roughly 2.1 million clones, about 92% seen once. The specimen was naive CD8+ T cells from PBMCs. The TCR comes from a man between 18 and 35 years old in good health. Some clones in this sample may be carry-over from other donors' samples.

The CDR3 here is CASSLERVGSNQPQHF. CDR3 bases: TGTGCCAGCAGCTTGGAAAGGGTGGGAAGCAATCAGCCCCAGCATTTT. This sequence joins TRBV5-8 and TRBJ1-5; D unclear. Germline CDR1 is SGHTS and CDR2 is YDEGEE. The length of the CDR3 is 16 residues. V lost 0 bases to trimming and J lost 1 base, with 11 bases between them.